This TCR beta chain was sequenced for a study of OX40 agonist ivuxolimab in advanced cancers. The overall study: A diagnosis of hepatocellular carcinoma, melanoma, renal cell or head and neck cancer was present in dose-escalation patients.

Here immunoSEQ multiplex PCR was the method, and the copy in TCRdb shows in-frame clones only, minus some. In the table there are around 60,000 clones, 80% to 95% of which are singletons. The specimen comprised CD4+ or CD8+ T cells sorted from blood, sampled in a trial of the OX40 agonist ivuxolimab. The TCR was taken from an adult with an advanced solid tumor such as melanoma, head and neck, liver or kidney cancer.

This chain's CDR3 is CASSGPAESDEQFF. The CDR3 region has the DNA TGTGCCAGCAGCGGGCCGGCTGAGAGCGATGAGCAGTTCTTC. This chain joins TRBV27 and TRBJ2-1; unclear D gene. CDR1 and CDR2 (germline): MNHEY, SMNVEV (reference sequence). Trimming removed 6 bases from V and 8 bases from J, with 17 bases in between. The CDR3 loop spans 14 amino acids.